Below are 2 T cell receptor beta chains sequenced from a single sample in a study of tumor-infiltrating lymphocytes in primary liver carcinoma. cDNA specific to TCR beta was made from roughly 500 ng of total RNA, with a constant-region primer employed for priming. Three nested multiplex PCR rounds, a slightly modified ARM-PCR, produced the libraries for TCR beta. It was with TRBV1-TRBV30 forward primers and a C-beta reverse primer that the first two PCR rounds were run, at approximately 10 cycles each. TCRdb itself ran the multiplex PCR reads through MiXCR, one entry per CDR3 protein. Among under 50,000 distinct CDR3 sequences, 71% were seen once, and the ten largest hold 29%. Co-extraction of both nucleic acids (RNA and DNA) used about 20-33 mg of unsorted bulk tissue. Sequencing was done on a sample of liver tumor tissue from sampling region 5. Subset noted: tumor region T5, tumor centre. The source of these receptors is a man between 40 and 49 years old with primary liver carcinoma and hepatitis B virus infection.

This chain connects TRBV5-4 to TRBJ1-3; a weak D match, TRBD1 (6 bases). The CDR3 contains 14 residues. Per germline, CDR1 SGHNT and CDR2 YYREEE (reference sequence). The CDR3 reads CAGSLYGGRNTIYF. DNA for the CDR3: TGTGCGGGCAGCTTGTATGGGGGCAGAAACACCATATATTTT.

This clonotype was seen repeatedly, ten times or more. The V and J genes are TRBV12-3 or TRBV12-4 and TRBJ2-7, with a tentative D call TRBD1 (6 bases). CDR3 length: 12 amino acids. Trimming removed 6 bases from V and 3 bases from J, with 9 bases in between. The CDR3 loop is CASSKTGYEQYF. The CDR3 DNA is TGTGCCAGCAGCAAGACAGGCTACGAGCAGTACTTC.